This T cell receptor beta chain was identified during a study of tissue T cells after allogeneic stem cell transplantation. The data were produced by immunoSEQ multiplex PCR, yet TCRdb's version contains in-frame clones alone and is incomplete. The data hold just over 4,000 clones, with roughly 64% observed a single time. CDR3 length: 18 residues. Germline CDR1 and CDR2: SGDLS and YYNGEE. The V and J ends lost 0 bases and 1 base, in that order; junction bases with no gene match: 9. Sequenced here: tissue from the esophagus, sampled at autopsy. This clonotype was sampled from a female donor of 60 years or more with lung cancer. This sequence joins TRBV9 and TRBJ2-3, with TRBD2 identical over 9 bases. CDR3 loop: CASSVEWGASGGTDTQYF. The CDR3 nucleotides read TGTGCCAGCAGCGTAGAATGGGGGGCTAGCGGGGGCACAGATACGCAGTATTTT.